The 17 T cell receptor beta chains in this list originate from one sample, sequenced in a study of cytomegalovirus exposure and HLA in healthy donors. PCR primers comprised 60 Vbeta and 13 Jbeta primers. Libraries were prepared by immunoSEQ multiplex PCR; TCRdb keeps only in-frame clonotypes and omits some of them. This sample yields 170,000 or so clones, of which around 80% are seen a single time; around 5.7% belongs to the top ten. Sequencing used PBMCs. These receptors originate from a man aged 40-55 years in good health and CMV-seronegative.

This rearrangement joins TRBV19 to TRBJ2-1; 12 nucleotides align to TRBD2. V shed 5 bases, J shed 5 bases, and the junction held 7 bases outside the gene matches. Germline CDR1 reads LNHDA; CDR2 reads SQIVND (reference sequence). The CDR3 has 16 amino acids. The CDR3 reads CASSLGLAGINNEQFF. CDR3 DNA sequence: TGTGCCAGTAGTTTGGGACTAGCGGGCATTAACAATGAGCAGTTCTTC.

This chain connects TRBV6-5 to TRBJ2-3; D is perhaps TRBD2 (5 bases). V was cut by 2 bases and J by 2 bases, with 11 bases left in between. The CDR3 covers 15 residues. Germline CDR1 and CDR2: MNHEY and SVGAGI. The CDR3 reads CASSYGLANTDTQYF. As DNA, the CDR3 is TGTGCCAGCAGTTACGGGCTAGCCAACACAGATACGCAGTATTTT.

This chain uses TRBV18 with TRBJ2-1, with TRBD2 matching over 7 bases. Trimming at V came to 3 bases and at J to 8 bases, leaving 10 bases not matched to a gene. This CDR3 is built from 15 residues. Germline V gene lookup returns CDR1 KGHSH and CDR2 LQKENI. The CDR3 DNA follows: TGTGCCAGCTCACCGTCCGGGACTACTTCGCATGAGCAGTTCTTC. Residues: CASSPSGTTSHEQFF.

The rearrangement joins TRBV29-1 to TRBJ2-7, with D maybe TRBD2 (6 bases). Germline V gives CDR1 SQVTM, CDR2 ANQGSEA. V was clipped by 6 bases and J by 0 bases, with 21 bases between them. This CDR3 spans 16 amino acids. CDR3 loop: CSVHLMGEDSSYEQYF. In nucleotides, the CDR3 is TGCAGCGTGCACCTTATGGGGGAGGATAGCTCCTACGAGCAGTACTTC.

This clone was counted a few times. The V gene is TRBV25-1, the J gene TRBJ2-7, with 10 bases identical to TRBD1. Trimming took 1 base from V and 4 from J; bases not matched to a gene: 1. The CDR3 runs 14 residues. The germline CDR1 and CDR2 sequences are MGHDK and SYGVNS. CDR3 sequence: CASSEWDRGYEQYF. The DNA for the CDR3 is TGTGCCAGCAGTGAATGGGACAGGGGTTACGAGCAGTACTTC.

Only one count was recorded for this clone. CDR3 sequence (DNA): TGTGCCAGCAGCCCCCCGGGGATAGGAAACACTGAAGCTTTCTTT. Amino acid sequence: CASSPPGIGNTEAFF. The chain has TRBV7-9 and TRBJ1-1; D is undetermined. Between the trimmed V and J ends, which lost 5 bases and 2 bases, there was a span of 15 bases. Germline V gene data show CDR1 as SEHNR and CDR2 as FQNEAQ (reference sequence). The CDR3 sequence is 15 residues long. Based on the CDR3 plus reference TRBV7-9 and TRBJ1-1, the full variable domain is DTGVSQNPRHKITKRGQNVTFRCDPISEHNRLYWYRQTLGQGPEFLTYFQNEAQLEKSRLLSDRFSAERPKGSFSTLEIQRTEQGDSAMYLCASSPPGIGNTEAFFGQGTRLTVV.

The chain uses TRBV9 and TRBJ2-3; 8 bases fit TRBD1. V was pared by 3 bases and J by 3 bases, with 6 bases of the junction left unmatched. Germline loops: CDR1 SGDLS, CDR2 YYNGEE. The CDR3 is 15 residues long. DNA of the CDR3: TGTGCCAGCAGCGAACAACAGGGGGTAACAGATACGCAGTATTTT. Its protein is CASSEQQGVTDTQYF.

This clone was picked up one time. The chain uses TRBV4-1 and TRBJ1-1, with TRBD1 matching 9 bases. Trimming cost V 3 bases and J 5 bases; bases outside gene matches: 10. This CDR3 spans 16 amino acids. Germline CDR1 is MGHRA and CDR2 is YSYEKL. The CDR3 is CASSHQGTDRGTEAFF. As DNA, the CDR3 is TGCGCCAGCAGCCATCAGGGAACGGACAGGGGAACTGAAGCTTTCTTT.

The V and J genes are TRBV13 and TRBJ2-3; D ambiguous. The V end lost 5 bases, the J end lost 3 bases, and 21 bases lay between the germline ends. The CDR3 length is 17 residues. Germline lookup yields CDR1 PRHDT and CDR2 FYEKMQ (reference sequence). DNA for the CDR3: TGTGCCAGCAGCCCAAGTGGTGCGACACCGGAAACAGATACGCAGTATTTT. Protein sequence: CASSPSGATPETDTQYF.

The chain carries TRBV28 and TRBJ2-3; 12 nucleotides line up with TRBD2. The CDR3 has 16 residues. V lost 4 bases to trimming and J lost 2 bases; unmatched junction nucleotides: 4. CDR1 and CDR2 (germline): MDHEN, SYDVKM. The CDR3 protein is CASSYGLAGYTDTQYF. As DNA, the CDR3 is TGTGCCAGCAGTTACGGACTAGCGGGATACACAGATACGCAGTATTTT.

This clone was recorded once. The chain joins TRBV30 to TRBJ1-2, with D possibly matching TRBD1 (6 bases). The CDR3 runs 14 residues. CDR1 GTSNPN and CDR2 SVGIG come from the germline V gene (reference sequence). V dropped 0 bases and J dropped 3 bases, with 11 bases sitting between them. CDR3 loop: CAWSVPGGDYGYTF. The CDR3 bases are TGTGCCTGGAGTGTCCCGGGGGGCGACTATGGCTACACCTTC.

About this clone itself: An end of the junction differs from the germline gene, which may be a read error. The chain recombines TRBV10-3 with TRBJ1-1; D unresolved. The CDR3 runs to 15 residues. The germline V gene has CDR1 ENHRY and CDR2 SYGVKD. CDR3 nucleotide sequence: TGTGCCATCAGTGTGACGAACGGCGGGAACATTGAAGCTTTCTTT. Protein: CAISVTNGGNIEAFF.

This clone was picked up a small number of times. The chain is built from TRBV10-3 and TRBJ2-7, with 9 nucleotides matching TRBD2. V lost 10 bases, J lost 4 bases, and 8 bases stayed unmatched. Germline-derived CDR1 and CDR2 are ENHRY and SYGVKD. This CDR3 spans 13 amino acids. The chain's CDR3 is CATQASGRYEQYF. DNA of the CDR3: TGTGCCACTCAGGCGAGCGGGAGGTACGAGCAGTACTTC.

This clone has just one count. V is TRBV6-5 and J is TRBJ1-1; D unclear. This CDR3 region has 14 residues. The germline V gene has CDR1 MNHEY and CDR2 SVGAGI. The germline V and J ends were trimmed by 6 bases and 5 bases, with 16 bases remaining between them. The CDR3 spells CASSTEESFTEAFF. DNA of the CDR3: TGTGCCAGCAGCACGGAGGAGAGTTTTACTGAAGCTTTCTTT.

There are a few counts of this clone. The V call is TRBV28, the J call TRBJ2-3; D unclear. Germline V gene data show CDR1 as MDHEN and CDR2 as SYDVKM. The germline V and J ends were trimmed by 6 bases and 5 bases, with 15 bases remaining between them. This CDR3 spans 14 amino acids. The CDR3 is CASRAPSPVDTQYF. The CDR3 DNA reads as TGTGCCAGCAGGGCTCCCTCACCCGTAGATACGCAGTATTTT. Supplemented by reference TRBV28 and TRBJ2-3, the full variable domain reads DVKVTQSSRYLVKRTGEKVFLECVQDMDHENMFWYRQDPGLGLRLIYFSYDVKMKEKGDIPEGYSVSREKKERFSLILESASTNQTSMYLCASRAPSPVDTQYFGPGTRLTVL.

The genes are TRBV7-2 and TRBJ2-7, with TRBD1 as a possible D gene (6 bases). V lost 6 bases, J lost 3 bases, and 18 bases lay in between. Germline lookup yields CDR1 SGHTA and CDR2 FQGNSA. The CDR3 spans 15 residues. CDR3 loop: CASSQQQGVHYEQYF. The CDR3 coding sequence is TGTGCCAGCAGTCAACAACAGGGAGTTCACTACGAGCAGTACTTC.

The rearrangement links TRBV4-3 to TRBJ2-1, with 11 bases fitting TRBD2. V trimming: 4 bases; J trimming: 2 bases; junction bases outside the gene matches: 1. Germline CDR1 is LGHNA and CDR2 is YSLEER. This CDR3 is 15 amino acids long. The CDR3 nucleotides are TGCGCCAGCAGCCCGGGACTAGCGGCCTACAATGAGCAGTTCTTC. Residues: CASSPGLAAYNEQFF.